These 15 T cell receptor beta chains came from one sample sequenced in a study of blood T cell repertoires in COVID-19. Data came from immunoSEQ multiplex PCR; TCRdb stores just in-frame clones and leaves some out. The sample carries 120,000 or so clones, about 85% recorded once. Sample: peripheral blood. Receptors originate from an elderly woman with acute or convalescent COVID-19.

The chain employs TRBV28 and TRBJ1-1; a weak D match, TRBD1 (5 bases). Between the trimmed V and J ends, which lost 8 bases and 1 base, there was a span of 20 bases. In germline, CDR1 is MDHEN, CDR2 SYDVKM. CDR3 length: 16 amino acids. DNA for the CDR3: TGTGCCAGCCTCGGGAGGGGTGAGCGAGGGAACACTGAAGCTTTCTTT. The encoded protein is CASLGRGERGNTEAFF.

V gene TRBV5-1 combines with J gene TRBJ2-3; a possible D gene is TRBD1 (7 bases). Germline V gene lookup returns CDR1 SGHRS and CDR2 YFSETQ. The CDR3 is 14 amino acids. Trimming left V 4 bases short and J 3 bases short, with 12 bases between. The CDR3 is CASSRTGGTDTQYF. CDR3 coding DNA: TGCGCCAGCAGCAGGACAGGAGGGACAGATACGCAGTATTTT.

This chain links TRBV28 with TRBJ1-1; possibly TRBD1 for D (6 bases). The CDR3 consists of 15 residues. Trimming stripped 5 bases from V and 3 bases from J, with 16 bases between. The germline V gene encodes CDR1 MDHEN and CDR2 SYDVKM. The CDR3 DNA sequence: TGTGCCAGCAGTGAAGGGGGTAATCGGTACACTGAAGCTTTCTTT. It specifies CASSEGGNRYTEAFF. Full variable domain (rest looked up from reference TRBV28 and TRBJ1-1): DVKVTQSSRYLVKRTGEKVFLECVQDMDHENMFWYRQDPGLGLRLIYFSYDVKMKEKGDIPEGYSVSREKKERFSLILESASTNQTSMYLCASSEGGNRYTEAFFGQGTRLTVV.

The genes are TRBV7-2 and TRBJ1-6; D remains unclear. The CDR3 sequence is 15 residues long. V was pared by 1 base and J by 6 bases, with 10 bases between. Germline CDR1 SGHTA, CDR2 FQGNSA. CDR3 nucleotide sequence: TGTGCCAGCAGCTTAGTTGGGCAGGCTAATTCACCCCTCCACTTT. Translated, it gives CASSLVGQANSPLHF.

The V gene is TRBV6-5, the J gene TRBJ1-6, with D maybe TRBD1 (6 bases). Germline-derived CDR1 and CDR2 are MNHEY and SVGAGI. V lost 8 bases to trimming and J lost 1 base, with 12 bases between them. The CDR3 loop spans 15 amino acids. As DNA, the CDR3 is TGTGCCAGCGCGGGGGGCAGATCCTATAATTCACCCCTCCACTTT. Translation: CASAGGRSYNSPLHF.

This chain connects TRBV19 to TRBJ1-3; D perhaps matches TRBD1 (6 bases). V lost 3 bases to trimming and J lost 4 bases, with 10 bases between them. CDR3 length equals 14 residues. In germline, CDR1 is LNHDA, CDR2 SQIVND (reference sequence). CDR3 coding DNA: TGTGCCAGTAGTATGTCAGGGGCCGGAAACACCATATATTTT. Translation: CASSMSGAGNTIYF.

The chain links TRBV2 to TRBJ1-4; 8 nucleotides match TRBD1. Germline lookup yields CDR1 SNHLY and CDR2 FYNNEI. The CDR3 has 15 amino acids. Losses at the gene ends were 7 bases for V and 8 bases for J; bases not matched to a gene: 12. The DNA for the CDR3 is TGTGCCAGCAAATTCGATGGGACAGGCCTCGAAAAACTGTTTTTT. Translating it yields CASKFDGTGLEKLFF.

The rearrangement uses TRBV29-1 and TRBJ2-6, with unresolved D. V lost 6 bases and J 3 bases, leaving 6 bases between the germline ends. This CDR3 comprises 12 residues. The germline V gene encodes CDR1 SQVTM and CDR2 ANQGSEA. CDR3 amino acids: CSVFGGANVLTF. The CDR3 nucleotides read TGCAGCGTCTTCGGTGGGGCCAACGTCCTGACTTTC.

The V and J genes are TRBV27 and TRBJ2-7; D is uncertain. Trimming shortened V by 9 bases and J by 9 bases, and 24 bases separated the two germline ends. Germline V lookup: CDR1 MNHEY, CDR2 SMNVEV (reference sequence). The CDR3 spans 14 residues. The CDR3 loop is CARSPIPNLNWQYV. The CDR3 region has the DNA TGTGCCAGGTCTCCGATCCCGAACTTAAATTGGCAGTACGTC.

Here the CDR3 DNA reads TGTGCCAGCAGTTACTCGAACCCGGGACAGGGGTTCTATGGCTACACCTTC. It codes for CASSYSNPGQGFYGYTF. The chain carries TRBV6-2 or TRBV6-3 and TRBJ1-2; the match to TRBD1 covers 10 bases. The V gene end was trimmed by 0 bases and the J gene end by 4 bases; junction bases not matched to a gene: 8. The germline gives CDR1 MNHEY, CDR2 SVGEGT. The CDR3 is 17 amino acids.

CDR3 coding DNA: TGTGCCAGTAGTCCTTGGACAGGGGGCAGCACCATATATTTT. Residues: CASSPWTGGSTIYF. The rearrangement joins TRBV19 to TRBJ1-3; TRBD1 aligns across 11 bases. The CDR3 has 14 amino acids. Germline V gene sequence: CDR1 LNHDA, CDR2 SQIVND (reference sequence). Germline trimming cut 5 bases from V and 9 bases from J; bases unmatched to any gene: 6.

The chain links TRBV5-1 to TRBJ1-2; 7 bases align to TRBD1. Germline lookup yields CDR1 SGHRS and CDR2 YFSETQ. After removal of 0 bases from V and 6 bases from J, the junction contained 5 bases not matched to a gene. This CDR3 is built from 14 residues. The CDR3 loop is CASSLARGAHGYTF. The DNA for the CDR3 is TGCGCCAGCAGCTTGGCCAGGGGGGCGCATGGCTACACCTTC.

This clone appeared a few times. The V and J genes are TRBV5-4 and TRBJ1-2; D may be TRBD1 (6 bases). Germline V CDR1 and CDR2: SGHNT, YYREEE (reference sequence). V was clipped by 4 bases and J by 5 bases, with 12 bases between them. The CDR3 totals 13 residues. The chain's CDR3 is CASSPAGAYGYTF. DNA of the CDR3: TGTGCCAGCAGCCCCGCGGGGGCGTATGGCTACACCTTC.

The chain recombines TRBV28 with TRBJ1-2, with 9 bases aligning to TRBD1. Germline CDR1 and CDR2: MDHEN and SYDVKM. CDR3 length equals 14 residues. J gave up 8 bases and V 8 bases, and 12 bases lay outside the gene matches. The CDR3 sequence: CASLSQQGARGYTF. CDR3 in DNA: TGTGCCAGCCTGTCCCAACAGGGGGCGAGAGGCTACACCTTC.

The CDR3 spells CATSDLWGLYYEQFF. As DNA, the CDR3 is TGTGCCACCAGTGATTTGTGGGGACTTTACTATGAGCAGTTCTTC. The rearrangement links TRBV24-1 to TRBJ2-1; a possible D gene is TRBD2 (6 bases). The CDR3 length is 15 residues. The V and J ends lost 0 bases and 8 bases respectively, with 13 bases between them. Germline V CDR1 and CDR2: KGHDR, SFDVKD.